This TCR beta chain was captured by sequencing in a study of shared clonotypes between healthy human individuals. Overall study: For every donor, three CD4 naive, three CD4 memory, two CD8 naive and one CD8 memory plates were used.

Healthy HIV-negative adults with no recent acute infections or vaccinations were recruited as donors. Memory CD4+ cells were the fraction left after CD45RA+ naive selection. Germline CDR1 and CDR2: SGDLS and YYNGEE. Trimming left V 0 bases short and J 3 bases short, with 14 bases between. The CDR3 loop spans 16 amino acids. The repertoire was sequenced with immunoSEQ multiplex PCR; TCRdb's copy has only in-frame clones and lacks some. Here the sample spans some 1.5 million clones, approximately 98% being singletons. The source is a man aged 25 to 40 in good health. The V and J genes are TRBV9 and TRBJ2-3, with D perhaps TRBD2 (6 bases). Sequencing was performed on naive CD4+ T cells sorted from blood. This sample's subset: CD45RA+ positively selected. The CDR3 reads CASSVGPGRGTDTQYF. The CDR3 DNA is TGTGCCAGCAGCGTAGGGCCCGGGAGAGGGACAGATACGCAGTATTTT.